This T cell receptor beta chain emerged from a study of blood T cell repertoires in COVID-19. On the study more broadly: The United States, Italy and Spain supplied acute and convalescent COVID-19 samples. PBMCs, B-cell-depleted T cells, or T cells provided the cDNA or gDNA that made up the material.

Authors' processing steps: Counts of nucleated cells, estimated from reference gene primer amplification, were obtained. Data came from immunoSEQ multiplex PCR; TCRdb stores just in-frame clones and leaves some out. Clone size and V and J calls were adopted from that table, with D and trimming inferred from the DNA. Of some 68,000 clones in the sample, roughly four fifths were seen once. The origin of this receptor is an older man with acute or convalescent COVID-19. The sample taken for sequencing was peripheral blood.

The CDR3 region has the DNA TGTGCCAGCAGCGTAAACAATAACCCCGGGGAGCTGTTTTTT. Translating it yields CASSVNNNPGELFF. The genes are TRBV9 and TRBJ2-2; D call uncertain. V gave up 1 base and J gave up 6 bases, with 10 bases separating them. The CDR3 loop spans 14 amino acids. The germline gives CDR1 SGDLS, CDR2 YYNGEE.